This T cell receptor beta chain derives from a study of persistence of HIV-infected CD4 T cells. Trimming cost V 6 bases and J 0 bases; bases outside gene matches: 6. Per germline, CDR1 SGHVS and CDR2 FNYEAQ. There are 16 residues in the CDR3. Lysates of CMV-infected fibroblasts at 10 ug/mL stimulated these cells. CD4+ T cells upregulating both CD40 ligand and CD69 were sorted as responding cells. Donors had CD4+ T cell counts above 400 cells/uL and were CMV-seropositive. Of note for this clone: Its matching antigen is unknown.

Sequencing used immunoSEQ version 4 in survey mode. Clones were sequenced by immunoSEQ multiplex PCR, and TCRdb holds only the in-frame ones, with some missing. This sample has around 20,000 clones; around 78% occur once, and the top ten carry roughly 7%. Sequencing was performed on CD4+ T cells sorted from PBMCs after approximately 19-hour stimulation, taken from a patient who received antiretroviral therapy. The chain links TRBV7-6 to TRBJ2-2; 8 positions match TRBD2. This clonotype was sampled from an adult man with HIV who was CMV-seropositive. CDR3 DNA sequence: TGTGCCAGCAGTCCCTACGGGGGGGCGAACACCGGGGAGCTGTTTTTT. As protein: CASSPYGGANTGELFF.